This T cell receptor beta chain came from a study of CD8+ T cells in alopecia areata (dated by TCRdb to 2016 to 2019). For the wider study: Treated patients were enrolled in an open-label pilot trial of oral tofacitinib at 5 to 10 mg twice daily for moderate-to-severe alopecia areata. Disease severity in treated patients was measured with the SALT score, which quantifies the percentage of affected scalp surface area. TCRbeta CDR3 regions were amplified by immunoSEQ multiplex PCR using 35 Vbeta forward and 13 Jbeta reverse primers. Clonality in the scalp was compared among normal scalp (n=4), patchy alopecia areata scalp (n=8), and alopecia totalis/universalis scalp (n=8). Tofacitinib-treated patients had biopsies at baseline and at 4 and 24 weeks of treatment, with a later scalp biopsy in several patients. RNA was obtained with the PAXgene miRNA kit for fixed scalp, the miRNeasy kit for PBMCs, and the RNeasy kit for mouse skin. In both human patients and the C3H/HeJ mouse model, the study applied high-throughput TCRbeta sequencing to look at T cell clonal expansion in alopecia areata. In humans, TCRbeta sequencing was performed on scalp tissue and on sorted CD4+ and CD8+ peripheral blood T cells from healthy controls and from patients with patchy or totalis/universalis alopecia areata. Patients received tofacitinib for 6 to 18 months and were then followed off drug for 6 months to check for delayed response and recurrence.

Worth noting for this clone: Its antigen has not been determined. The sample holds no much larger clone one base away, and base qualities are not on file.

The receptor library was made with the immunoSEQ multiplex PCR assay. RNA was extracted from all samples and reverse transcribed into cDNA, which served as template for TCR sequencing. First-strand cDNA was synthesized with SuperScript III using a 2:1 mix of oligo-dT and random hexamers. A synthetic immune receptor repertoire was used to assess amplification bias, and residual bias was removed computationally. Per the original workflow: Raw reads were preprocessed for error removal, and CDR3 was defined according to IMGT conventions as running from the conserved cysteine to phenylalanine. Clonality was calculated as 1 minus Shannon entropy normalized by log2 of the number of productive unique TCRs. Whether scalp clones were CD4 or CD8 was inferred by matching scalp TCRbeta sequences against CD4 and CD8 repertoires sorted from blood. TCRdb re-hosts the immuneACCESS table, in-frame sequences only. Its copies lack some clones; in the studies checked, an unresolved V gene accounts for under half of them, and the cause for the rest is not known. V and J calls and clone size are as listed in that table; D and trimming were resolved from the DNA. Across this sample there are about 190,000 clones, with about three fifths seen only once. Roughly 0.67% of the sample lies in the top ten.

The time point tag for this specimen amounts to: more than three weeks on oral tofacitinib. This specimen's treatment or condition label, per the study, means: oral pan-JAK inhibitor, 5-10 mg twice daily. Lesional scalp punch biopsies and peripheral blood were obtained from alopecia areata patients. PBMCs were isolated by density centrifugation and stained for CD3, CD4 and CD8, after which CD4+ and CD8+ T cells were sorted on a FACSAria. What the authors observed across the whole study: Resident alphabeta T cells in normal human skin are also sequenced, complicating scalp TCR repertoire analysis, unlike mouse skin dominated by gammadelta T cells. During tofacitinib treatment, many expanded lesional clones remained in scalp and blood, and this persistence may partly explain relapse after treatment is stopped. Tofacitinib significantly decreased scalp clonality and the number of expanded CD8+ clones among the top 100 scalp clones. Compared with normal scalp, lesional scalp had higher clonality and more expanded CD8+ clones, particularly in alopecia totalis/universalis, a pattern that suggests antigenic drive. Because the treated cohort was small and included a single nonresponder, larger studies are needed to assess links between baseline CD8+ expansion and response. Compared with mice, TCR sequences shared between patients were less clear, possibly partly because of HLA diversity across the patient population.

Relative to germline, V is 7 bases shorter and J is 10 bases shorter, with 19 bases between their ends. The CDR3, cysteine through phenylalanine, is 13 amino acids long. Of all the DNA, just the CDR3 is kept, 39 bases in frame from base 1. The sequence joins TRBV23-1 to TRBJ1-2; TRBD1 is perhaps the D gene, given 6 matching bases. TRBV23-1 qualifies as an ORF whose function is uncertain. This TCR was sampled from a human donor with alopecia areata. This sample comprised CD4+ T cells sorted from blood, obtained at week 4, from a patient treated with tofacitinib. The nucleotide sequence reads as follows: TGCGCCAGCATTTATCGGACAGACAAAAACTACACCTTC. It specifies CASIYRTDKNYTF.